This T cell receptor beta chain was captured by sequencing in a study of patients with pleural tuberculosis. MiXCR, applied by TCRdb to the reads, yields one record per CDR3 protein. The repertoire consists of some 48,000 distinct CDR3 sequences, with 6% to 9.5% occurring once and the leading ten covering roughly 15%. This clonotype showed up many times. The CDR3 runs 11 residues. V was pared by 3 bases and J by 8 bases, with 5 bases between. The source of this sequence is a human donor with pleural tuberculosis. The V call is TRBV12-3 or TRBV12-4, the J call TRBJ2-1; no clear D gene. CDR3: CASSFIDEQFF. CDR3 sequence (DNA): TGTGCCAGCAGTTTTATCGATGAGCAGTTCTTC.